The rows below give T cell receptor beta chains drawn from one sample of a study of long-term antiretroviral therapy in people with HIV. Generated by immunoSEQ multiplex PCR, the TCRdb table keeps only in-frame clones and is missing some. The sample yields 15,000 to 20,000 clones, around 85% seen once. Specimen: unsorted PBMCs, collected 0.9 years after starting antiretroviral therapy. Receptors originate from a man between 18 and 35 years old with HIV. CDR3s include the opening cysteine and the closing phenylalanine or tryptophan. A D gene is named only where the DNA matches it firmly. Where a row states a size, it is once, few, many or the class of an expanded clone; other rows omit it.

clone_size,v_call,j_call,d_call,cdr3_nt,cdr3_aa
-,TRBV6-1,TRBJ2-1,TRBD2,TGTGCCAGCAGTGCGATTAGCGGGGCCGCCAATGAGCAGTTCTTC,CASSAISGAANEQFF
-,TRBV19,TRBJ1-1,TRBD1,TGTGCCAGTACTTGGAAAGGGGGCTCCACTGAAGCTTTCTTT,CASTWKGGSTEAFF
-,TRBV28,TRBJ1-3,-,TGTGCCAGCAGCGTAACTCAGGCCTCTGGAAACACCATATATTTT,CASSVTQASGNTIYF
-,TRBV5-4,TRBJ1-6,-,TGTGCCAGCAGCCCCCGCGGTCCCAAACCTCCGAGCTCCTATAATTCACCCCTCCACTTT,CASSPRGPKPPSSYNSPLHF
-,TRBV5-1,TRBJ1-2,-,TGCGCCAGCAGTTCCCAGACAGGCGGGGAAGATGGCTACACCTTC,CASSSQTGGEDGYTF
-,TRBV18,TRBJ1-2,-,TGTGCCAGCTCCCCAAGACACGGGAACGAAGGCTACACCTTC,CASSPRHGNEGYTF
-,TRBV5-4,TRBJ2-1,-,TGTGCCAGCAGGTTCATTCAGGGGAATGAGCAGTTCTTC,CASRFIQGNEQFF
-,TRBV7-9,TRBJ1-2,-,TGTGCCAGCAGCCCCCGGATAGGACAGATTCTACGCTTC,CASSPRIGQILRF
-,TRBV2,TRBJ1-4,-,TGTGCCAGCAGTGATGAAGGAATTAATGAAAAACTGTTTTTT,CASSDEGINEKLFF
-,TRBV27,TRBJ2-1,-,TGTGCCAGCTGCGTGGTGGCGGGGAAAGTCTCGTTTTACAATGAGCAGTTCTTC,CASCVVAGKVSFYNEQFF
-,TRBV18,TRBJ1-1,TRBD1,TGTGCCAGCTCACGATGGGACAGGGGCCTACAGGATACTGAAGCTTTCTTT,CASSRWDRGLQDTEAFF
-,TRBV7-2,TRBJ2-3,-,TGTGCCAGCAGCGGGGGCCCCACAGATACGCAGTATTTT,CASSGGPTDTQYF
few,TRBV2,TRBJ1-2,-,TGTGCCAGCAGGAACCCGGTCGATAGCTATGGCTACACCTTC,CASRNPVDSYGYTF
-,TRBV5-5,TRBJ1-2,-,TGTGCCAGCAGCTTGCAGTGGGACGGGGAAAACTATGGCTACACCTTC,CASSLQWDGENYGYTF
few,TRBV27,TRBJ2-3,-,TGTGCCAGCAGTCTCAACGGGCCCCCTCTTAGCACAGATACGCAGTATTTT,CASSLNGPPLSTDTQYF
-,TRBV5-4,TRBJ2-6,-,TGTGCCAGCAGCGATAACCCAGGGGCCGGGGCCAACGTCCTGACTTTC,CASSDNPGAGANVLTF
-,TRBV15,TRBJ2-1,-,TGTGCCACCAGCAGAGGGAAGGGGTTGGGCAATGAGCAGTTCTTC,CATSRGKGLGNEQFF
-,TRBV29-1,TRBJ2-1,TRBD2,TGCAGCGTTGAAGAAACTAGCGGGGGGTGGAATGAGCAGTTCTTC,CSVEETSGGWNEQFF
once,TRBV4-2,TRBJ2-3,-,TGTGCCAGCAGCGCCCAAACAGGTGGAAACACAGATACGCAGTATTTT,CASSAQTGGNTDTQYF
-,TRBV20-1,TRBJ2-7,-,TGCAGTGCGGTTCAGGGCGACGAGCAGTACTTC,CSAVQGDEQYF
-,TRBV27,TRBJ1-6,-,TGTGCCAGCAGTGATTACTCAGGGTCCCTCCACTTT,CASSDYSGSLHF
-,TRBV5-4,TRBJ2-2,-,TGTGCCAGCAGCTTGGCCCCCGTGAGCTCGAACACCGGGGAGCTGTTTTTT,CASSLAPVSSNTGELFF
-,TRBV11-2,TRBJ1-2,-,TGTGCCAGCAGCAAGGCAGGGGATAACTATGGCTACACCTTC,CASSKAGDNYGYTF
-,TRBV18,TRBJ1-4,TRBD1,TGTGCCAGCTCACGTGCCCAGGGACAGGGGTCTGAAAAACTGTTTTTT,CASSRAQGQGSEKLFF
-,TRBV2,TRBJ1-5,-,TGTGCCAGCAGTGGGGGGTTCAATCAGCCCCAGCATTTT,CASSGGFNQPQHF
once,TRBV28,TRBJ1-5,TRBD1,TGTGCCAGCAGTAACTCTCGGGACAGGTCCTATGATAGCAATCAGCCCCAGCATTTT,CASSNSRDRSYDSNQPQHF
-,TRBV5-1,TRBJ2-5,-,TGCGCCAGCAGCTTGGCCGGCAGGGAAGAGACCCAGTACTTC,CASSLAGREETQYF
-,TRBV6-1,TRBJ1-6,-,TGTGCCAGCAGCTTTACCAGGGAGGGTCATTCACCCCTCCACTTT,CASSFTREGHSPLHF
-,TRBV7-9,TRBJ2-5,-,TGTGCCAGCACCGAAAGTCCATGGGGAAGGGAGACCCAGTACTTC,CASTESPWGRETQYF
-,TRBV6-1,TRBJ2-5,TRBD1,TGTGCCAGCAGTATGCAGGGGGCGGCGCAAGAGACCCAGTACTTC,CASSMQGAAQETQYF
-,TRBV28,TRBJ1-2,-,TGTGCCAGCAGTTTATGGCAGGGTGGGGCGTATGGCTACACCTTC,CASSLWQGGAYGYTF
-,TRBV5-5,TRBJ1-4,-,TGTGCCAGCAGCTTGGTTCCGGTCGGGCAGGGCCAAAAACTGTTTTTT,CASSLVPVGQGQKLFF
once,TRBV9,TRBJ2-1,TRBD2,TGTGCCAGCAGCCCACGGGGGGAACCACCAAATGAGCAGTTCTTC,CASSPRGEPPNEQFF
-,TRBV28,TRBJ1-2,-,TGTGCCACAAACTATAACTATGGCTACACCTTC,CATNYNYGYTF
-,TRBV28,TRBJ2-3,TRBD2,TGTGCCAGCAGTTCAGCGGGGGCCAGATCTAGCACAGATACGCAGTATTTT,CASSSAGARSSTDTQYF
-,TRBV6-5,TRBJ1-1,-,TGTGCCAGCAGCCCCTTCCCTGGGGACACTGAAGCTTTCTTT,CASSPFPGDTEAFF
-,TRBV2,TRBJ2-5,TRBD1,TGTGCCAGCAGTGAAAGTGGGAGACAGGGGGTGGAGACCCAGTACTTC,CASSESGRQGVETQYF
-,TRBV7-8,TRBJ2-5,-,TGTGCCAGCAGCTTTGACAGTAACCAAGAGACCCAGTACTTC,CASSFDSNQETQYF
-,TRBV6-5,TRBJ2-1,TRBD1,TGTGCCAGCAGTAAGGGACAGGGGGAGTACAATGAGCAGTTCTTC,CASSKGQGEYNEQFF
-,TRBV10-2,TRBJ2-3,TRBD2,TGCGCCAGCAGCCCGGGACTAGCGGGGTTGGATACGCAGTATTTT,CASSPGLAGLDTQYF
-,TRBV28,TRBJ2-6,-,TGTGCCAGCAGTTTCGTGGGCTCTGGGGCCAACGTCCTGACTTTC,CASSFVGSGANVLTF
-,TRBV19,TRBJ1-5,-,TGTGCCAGTAGAGTAGTGGGAAGCAATCAGCCCCAGCATTTT,CASRVVGSNQPQHF
-,TRBV18,TRBJ2-3,TRBD1,TGTGCCAGCTCAAGGGACAGGGAAGATACGCAGTATTTT,CASSRDREDTQYF
-,TRBV4-1,TRBJ1-1,-,TGCGCCAGCAGCCAAGGACAGAACACTGAAGCTTTCTTT,CASSQGQNTEAFF
-,TRBV5-1,TRBJ1-5,-,TGCGCCAGCAGGGACAGCCCCAATAGCAATCAGCCCCAGCATTTT,CASRDSPNSNQPQHF
few,TRBV6-5,TRBJ1-1,-,TGTGCCAGCACCATGGGAGGGATGAACACTGAAGCTTTCTTT,CASTMGGMNTEAFF
-,TRBV4-1,TRBJ2-6,TRBD2,TGCGCCAGCAGGACTAGCGGGGGGTTGTCTGGGGCCAACGTCCTGACTTTC,CASRTSGGLSGANVLTF
-,TRBV9,TRBJ1-3,TRBD1,TGTGCCAGCAGCGTAGAACAGGGGAGTGCTGGAAACACCATATATTTT,CASSVEQGSAGNTIYF
-,TRBV6-6,TRBJ2-7,-,TGTGCCAGCAGTTTAATCCCCCAGGGCCACGAGCAGTACTTC,CASSLIPQGHEQYF
-,TRBV7-2,TRBJ1-2,TRBD1,TGTGCCAGCAGCAGATGGACAGGCTCCTATGGCTACACCTTC,CASSRWTGSYGYTF
-,TRBV2,TRBJ2-3,TRBD1,TGTGCCAGCAGTGTCCGGGACAGGGACACAGATACGCAGTATTTT,CASSVRDRDTDTQYF